Shown below are 25 T cell receptor beta chains from a single sample sequenced in a study of low-dose radiotherapy and immunotherapy resistance in tumors. Gene-specific TRAV and TRBV primers were used for first-strand cDNA, covering alpha and beta chains. TCRs were put through roughly 20 PCR cycles of amplification with Phusion. A constant-region primer and the V-primer adapter served as the primer pair. TCRdb processed the reads anew with MiXCR; each CDR3 protein has one entry. The sample lists 80,000 to 90,000 distinct CDR3 sequences, around 17% occurring once. Described time point: before trial treatment. Material: PBMCs, obtained before treatment. These receptors were taken from a male donor with prostate cancer.

As for this clonotype: A read error likely explains this, since a far larger clone differs by one base. This chain uses TRBV6-2 or TRBV6-3 with TRBJ1-2; no clear D. CDR1 and CDR2 (germline): MNHEY, SVGEGT. This CDR3 is built from 15 residues. CDR3 residues: CASLTQVPRLYDYTF. The CDR3, as DNA: TGTGCCAGCTTAACCCAGGTCCCTCGACTGTATGACTACACCTTC.

This clonotype was detected ten times or more. The V and J genes are TRBV2 and TRBJ2-1; TRBD1 matches 8 bases. Per germline, CDR1 SNHLY and CDR2 FYNNEI. The CDR3 spans 12 residues. V was pared by 8 bases and J by 10 bases, with 7 bases of the junction left unmatched. CDR3 residues: CASGGQGWEQFF. The CDR3 nucleotides are TGTGCCAGCGGTGGACAGGGCTGGGAGCAGTTCTTC.

This clonotype was seen repeatedly, ten times or more. The gene calls are TRBV9 and TRBJ1-4; a weak D match, TRBD1 (6 bases). Trimming took 3 bases from V and 0 from J, leaving 6 bases between them. This CDR3 has 14 amino acids. Germline V gene data show CDR1 as SGDLS and CDR2 as YYNGEE. The CDR3 here is CASSGQATNEKLFF. CDR3 DNA: TGTGCCAGCAGCGGACAGGCAACTAATGAAAAACTGTTTTTT.

Points on this clonotype: This likely reflects a read error, since a far larger clone is one base away. In DNA, the CDR3 is TGCGCCAGCAGCTTGGAGGGACAGGGTGGGAATGAGCAGTACTTC. Protein sequence: CASSLEGQGGNEQYF. The chain recombines TRBV5-1 with TRBJ2-4; 9 nucleotides match TRBD1. Germline V CDR1 and CDR2: SGHRS, YFSETQ. After removal of 0 bases from V and 13 bases from J, the junction contained 11 bases not matched to a gene. The CDR3 sequence is 15 residues long.

This clonotype was seen many times. This chain joins TRBV3-1 and TRBJ2-1, with D unclear. The CDR3 has 16 residues. Germline V gene lookup returns CDR1 LGHDT and CDR2 YNNKEL (reference sequence). V was trimmed by 0 bases and J by 2 bases, leaving 11 bases between them. The CDR3 sequence: CASSQEWQATYNEQFF. DNA of the CDR3: TGTGCCAGCAGCCAAGAATGGCAGGCGACCTACAATGAGCAGTTCTTC.

There are many counts of this clonotype. The chain employs TRBV4-1 and TRBJ2-2, with TRBD2 matching 11 bases. Unmatched junction bases numbered 11, after V lost 7 bases and J lost 1 base. The germline gives CDR1 MGHRA, CDR2 YSYEKL. CDR3 length: 18 amino acids. The CDR3 region is CASTQPTSGGQNTGELFF. The CDR3 DNA is TGCGCCAGCACCCAGCCTACTAGCGGGGGCCAGAACACCGGGGAGCTGTTTTTT.

This clonotype was detected many times. The chain combines TRBV28 with TRBJ1-4; tentative D call: TRBD1 (6 bases). Trimming stripped 6 bases from V and 3 bases from J, with 20 bases between. The V gene's germline CDR1 is MDHEN and CDR2 SYDVKM. The CDR3 is made up of 17 amino acids. The CDR3 DNA follows: TGTGCCAGCAGCAACCCAGGGGTTTTTGTGTCTAATGAAAAACTGTTTTTT. This translates into CASSNPGVFVSNEKLFF. Combining the CDR3 with reference TRBV28 and TRBJ1-4 gives the whole variable domain DVKVTQSSRYLVKRTGEKVFLECVQDMDHENMFWYRQDPGLGLRLIYFSYDVKMKEKGDIPEGYSVSREKKERFSLILESASTNQTSMYLCASSNPGVFVSNEKLFFGSGTQLSVL.

This clonotype came up many times. The chain joins TRBV15 to TRBJ2-2, with D possibly being TRBD2 (5 bases). V was pared by 0 bases and J by 2 bases, with 13 bases between. This CDR3 comprises 17 residues. From germline, CDR1 is LNHNV and CDR2 YYDKDF (reference sequence). The DNA for the CDR3 is TGTGCCACCAGCAGAGATAGCGACGCCAGTAACACCGGGGAGCTGTTTTTT. Amino acid sequence: CATSRDSDASNTGELFF.

In its sample, this clonotype was seen many times. This chain's CDR3 is CASSPTGGSKNIQYF. The CDR3 nucleotides read TGTGCCAGCAGCCCGACCGGAGGATCCAAAAACATTCAGTACTTC. This chain uses TRBV3-1 with TRBJ2-4, with D possibly TRBD2 on 5 matching bases. V was clipped by 4 bases and J by 2 bases, with 12 bases between them. CDR1 and CDR2 from the germline V gene are LGHDT and YNNKEL (reference sequence). The CDR3 has 15 residues.

This clonotype was observed many times. The genes are TRBV10-3 and TRBJ2-1, with 7 bases identical to TRBD2. Germline lookup yields CDR1 ENHRY and CDR2 SYGVKD. The CDR3 covers 13 residues. V trimming: 9 bases; J trimming: 0 bases; junction bases outside the gene matches: 2. CDR3 DNA: TGTGCCATGGGGGGGAACTCCTACAATGAGCAGTTCTTC. As protein: CAMGGNSYNEQFF.

This clonotype was recorded at least ten times. The CDR3 nucleotides read TGTGCCAGCTCACCAAACACACAGACTAACTATGGCTACACCTTC. It codes for CASSPNTQTNYGYTF. The chain joins TRBV18 to TRBJ1-2; D is uncertain. The CDR3 extends over 15 amino acids. V dropped 2 bases and J dropped 0 bases, with 10 bases sitting between them. CDR1 is KGHSH and CDR2 is LQKENI in the germline V gene.

Turning to this clonotype: It may be a read error: a sequence one base away is much more abundant. The rearrangement links TRBV5-1 to TRBJ1-5, with a weak D call TRBD1 (5 bases). Germline CDR1 and CDR2: SGHRS and YFSETQ. The CDR3 covers 15 residues. DNA of the CDR3: TGCGCCAGCAACTTGGGGGGTTTAAGCAATCAGCCCCAGCATTTT. It is translated as CASNLGGLSNQPQHF.

This clonotype was counted at least ten times. The J gene is TRBJ2-4, the V gene TRBV6-1, with D possibly being TRBD2 (6 bases). Germline lookup yields CDR1 MNHNS and CDR2 SASEGT. CDR3 length: 15 amino acids. V lost 8 bases to trimming and J lost 0 bases, with 14 bases between them. CDR3 in DNA: TGTGCCAGCTATAGCGGACACCTAGCCAAAAACATTCAGTACTTC. Its translation is CASYSGHLAKNIQYF.

Ten or more counts support this clonotype. The chain is built from TRBV30 and TRBJ1-6; D is undetermined. This CDR3 has 17 residues. V was clipped by 0 bases and J by 2 bases, with 14 bases between them. The germline CDR1 and CDR2 sequences are GTSNPN and SVGIG (reference sequence). As DNA, the CDR3 is TGTGCCTGGAGTGTAGACGGGAGCGGAGCCTATAATTCACCCCTCCACTTT. Translation: CAWSVDGSGAYNSPLHF. Filled out from reference TRBV30 and TRBJ1-6, the complete variable domain reads SQTIHQWPATLVQPVGSPLSLECTVEGTSNPNLYWYRQAAGRGLQLLFYSVGIGQISSEVPQNLSASRPQDRQFILSSKKLLLSDSGFYLCAWSVDGSGAYNSPLHFGNGTRLTVT.

This clonotype appeared many times. The chain links TRBV7-9 to TRBJ2-7; no firm D call. Looked up from germline, CDR1 is SEHNR and CDR2 is FQNEAQ (reference sequence). Trimming removed 1 base from V and 6 bases from J, with 16 bases in between. The CDR3 spans 15 residues. The chain's CDR3 is CASSLDGGNKAEQYF. CDR3 DNA sequence: TGTGCCAGCAGCTTAGATGGTGGGAATAAGGCCGAGCAGTACTTC.

This clonotype was counted many times. This chain connects TRBV11-2 to TRBJ2-1; a possible D gene is TRBD2 (5 bases). This CDR3 has 13 amino acids. The germline gives CDR1 SGHAT, CDR2 FQNNGV. V lost 7 bases and J lost 9, with 16 bases in between. CDR3 region: CASIQYAAGEQFF. The CDR3 DNA reads as TGTGCCAGCATTCAATACGCGGCGGGTGAGCAGTTCTTC.

This clonotype was counted at least ten times. The chain combines TRBV29-1 with TRBJ2-5; the D call may be TRBD1 or TRBD2 (5 bases each). The germline gives CDR1 SQVTM, CDR2 ANQGSEA. The CDR3 spans 11 residues. V was pared by 6 bases and J by 10 bases, with 15 bases between. CDR3 nucleotides: TGCAGCGTGCCCAGGGTCAGCGGCCAGTACTTC. This codes for CSVPRVSGQYF.

The rearrangement joins TRBV4-3 to TRBJ2-1; 7 bases agree with TRBD1. V lost 4 bases, J lost 6 bases, and 9 bases stayed unmatched. The CDR3 is made up of 15 amino acids. Germline values: CDR1 LGHNA, CDR2 YSLEER. The CDR3 reads CASSPWTGTSNEQFF. CDR3 nucleotide sequence: TGCGCCAGCAGCCCTTGGACAGGTACGTCCAATGAGCAGTTCTTC.

This clonotype was counted ten times or more. The chain carries TRBV19 and TRBJ1-1; D unresolved. Germline lookup yields CDR1 LNHDA and CDR2 SQIVND (reference sequence). The V and J ends lost 4 bases and 8 bases respectively, with 14 bases between them. The CDR3 totals 13 residues. CDR3 in amino acids: CASSKRWADEAFF. The CDR3 DNA sequence: TGTGCCAGTAGTAAGAGGTGGGCAGACGAAGCTTTCTTT.

This clonotype was seen at least ten times. The chain uses TRBV11-2 and TRBJ2-3; D is unclear. V shed 5 bases and J shed 0 bases, with 12 bases lying between them. CDR3 length equals 15 residues. CDR1 is SGHAT and CDR2 is FQNNGV in the germline V gene. The CDR3 loop reads CASSTPWGSTDTQYF. CDR3 sequence (DNA): TGTGCCAGCAGCACACCCTGGGGTAGCACAGATACGCAGTATTTT.

V and J are TRBV11-2 and TRBJ2-5; maybe TRBD2 (5 bases). There are 16 residues in the CDR3. The V and J ends lost 4 bases and 2 bases respectively, with 17 bases between them. Germline V gene lookup returns CDR1 SGHAT and CDR2 FQNNGV. CDR3 DNA: TGTGCCAGCAGCTCATCCCTGACGGGAAGGCAAGAGACCCAGTACTTC. Encoded protein: CASSSSLTGRQETQYF.

In its sample, this clonotype was seen many times. The chain combines TRBV15 with TRBJ1-5; weak D call: TRBD1 (5 bases). The germline V gene has CDR1 LNHNV and CDR2 YYDKDF (reference sequence). The CDR3 contains 14 residues. V was trimmed by 5 bases and J by 5 bases, leaving 13 bases between them. CDR3 DNA: TGTGCCACCAGCCTCTCTAGGGGCCATCAGCCCCAGCATTTT. Amino acids: CATSLSRGHQPQHF.

This clonotype was observed at least ten times. The chain combines TRBV5-1 with TRBJ1-1, with 8 bases that match TRBD1. CDR1 SGHRS and CDR2 YFSETQ come from the germline V gene. The CDR3 is 15 amino acids. The J segment lost 1 base and the V segment lost 3 bases, leaving 5 bases of the junction unmatched. The CDR3 sequence: CASSSDGQGNTEAFF. DNA of the CDR3: TGCGCCAGCAGCTCTGACGGACAGGGGAACACTGAAGCTTTCTTT.

This clonotype was seen repeatedly, ten times or more. The V and J genes are TRBV7-2 and TRBJ2-5; possibly TRBD1 or TRBD2 for D (6 bases each). Germline V CDR1 and CDR2: SGHTA, FQGNSA. The CDR3 contains 14 residues. Trimming removed 1 base at V and 4 bases at J, with 10 bases between. CDR3 sequence reads: CASSLGGGPETQYF. The CDR3 DNA reads TGTGCCAGCAGCTTAGGTGGGGGGCCAGAGACCCAGTACTTC. The full variable domain, its missing parts supplied by reference TRBV7-2 and TRBJ2-5, is GAGVSQSPSNKVTEKGKDVELRCDPISGHTALYWYRQSLGQGLEFLIYFQGNSAPDKSGLPSDRFSAERTGGSVSTLTIQRTQQEDSAVYLCASSLGGGPETQYFGPGTRLLVL.

This clonotype was seen many times. The V and J genes are TRBV6-2 or TRBV6-3 and TRBJ2-7, with D perhaps matching TRBD1 (5 bases). V lost 8 bases and J lost 2, with 13 bases in between. This CDR3 contains 13 residues. CDR1 is MNHEY, CDR2 SVGEGT, per germline. The CDR3 loop reads CASEGDRTYEQYF. CDR3 coding DNA: TGTGCCAGCGAAGGGGATAGGACCTACGAGCAGTACTTC.